This entry is about one TCR beta chain. Its antigen is still unknown. The data were taken from a study of identical twins. Findings of the study overall: Excess sharing by twins proved weaker in beta out-of-frame sequences. Within cord blood, abundant beta clonotypes carried fewer insertions, but memory repertoires showed no such trend.

TCRdb reprocessed the 5' RACE reads with MiXCR, giving one entry per CDR3 protein. This table has 500,000 to 600,000 distinct CDR3 sequences, about 20% appearing once. Trimming cost V 6 bases and J 4 bases; bases outside gene matches: 12. The CDR3 runs to 16 residues. This sample also belongs to another study, concerning T cells expressing NK-cell markers.

The chain carries TRBV12-3 or TRBV12-4 and TRBJ2-7, with 10 bases lining up with TRBD2. What was sequenced was CD4+ T cells sorted from blood. The origin of this receptor is a woman aged 18 to 35 in good health. The CDR3 DNA reads as TGTGCCAGCAGCACGCCCCCTCTAGCGGGGGCATACGAGCAGTACTTC. Protein: CASSTPPLAGAYEQYF.